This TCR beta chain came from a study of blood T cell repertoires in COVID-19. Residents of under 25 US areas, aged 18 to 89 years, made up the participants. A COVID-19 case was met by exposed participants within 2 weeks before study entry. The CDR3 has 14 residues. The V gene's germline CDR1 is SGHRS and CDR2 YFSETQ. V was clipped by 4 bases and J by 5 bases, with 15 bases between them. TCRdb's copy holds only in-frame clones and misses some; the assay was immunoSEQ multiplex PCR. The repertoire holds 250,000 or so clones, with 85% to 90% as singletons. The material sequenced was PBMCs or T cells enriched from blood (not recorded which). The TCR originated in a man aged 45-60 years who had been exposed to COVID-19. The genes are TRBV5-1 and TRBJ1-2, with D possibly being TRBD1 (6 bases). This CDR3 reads CASSRRQEEYGYTF. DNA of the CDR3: TGCGCCAGCAGCCGGAGACAGGAGGAATATGGCTACACCTTC. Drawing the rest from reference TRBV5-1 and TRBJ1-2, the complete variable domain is KAGVTQTPRYLIKTRGQQVTLSCSPISGHRSVSWYQQTPGQGLQFLFEYFSETQRNKGNFPGRFSGRQFSNSRSEMNVSTLELGDSALYLCASSRRQEEYGYTFGSGTRLTVV.